This T cell receptor (beta chain) was recorded in a study of T cell changes during pregnancy in multiple sclerosis. TCRdb's copy holds only in-frame clones and misses some; the assay was immunoSEQ multiplex PCR. Among roughly 42,000 clones listed, about 94% were seen once. The sequenced sample was CD4+ T cells from peripheral blood mononuclear cells, obtained after pregnancy. The clonotype originates from a female donor with multiple sclerosis, enrolled in a pregnancy study.

The CDR3 sequence: CASSYDPDRTYNEQFF. CDR3 DNA sequence: TGTGCCAGCAGCTACGACCCGGACAGGACTTACAATGAGCAGTTCTTC. The chain joins TRBV5-4 to TRBJ2-1; TRBD1 agrees at 7 bases. CDR1 SGHNT and CDR2 YYREEE come from the germline V gene (reference sequence). With V trimmed by 3 bases and J by 4 bases, 10 bases remained unmatched. The CDR3 is 16 residues long. The variable domain in full, completed from reference TRBV5-4 and TRBJ2-1, reads ETGVTQSPTHLIKTRGQQVTLRCSSQSGHNTVSWYQQALGQGPQFIFQYYREEENGRGNFPPRFSGLQFPNYSSELNVNALELDDSALYLCASSYDPDRTYNEQFFGPGTRLTVL.